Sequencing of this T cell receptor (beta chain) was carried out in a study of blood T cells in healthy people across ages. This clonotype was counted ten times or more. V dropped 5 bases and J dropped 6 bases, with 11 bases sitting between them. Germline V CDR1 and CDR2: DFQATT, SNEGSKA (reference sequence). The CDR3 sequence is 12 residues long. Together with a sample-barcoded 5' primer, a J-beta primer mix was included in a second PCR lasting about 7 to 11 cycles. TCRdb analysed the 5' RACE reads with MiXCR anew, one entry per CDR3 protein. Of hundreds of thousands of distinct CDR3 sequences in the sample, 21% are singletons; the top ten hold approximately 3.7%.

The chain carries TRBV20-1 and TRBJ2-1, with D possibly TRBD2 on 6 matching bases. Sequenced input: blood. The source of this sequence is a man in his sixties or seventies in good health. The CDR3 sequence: CSAFRGGNEQFF. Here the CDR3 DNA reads TGCAGTGCTTTTAGGGGAGGCAATGAGCAGTTCTTC.